Described below is a single T cell receptor beta chain sequence and its context. Its antigen remains unidentified. Here immunoSEQ multiplex PCR was the method, and the copy in TCRdb shows in-frame clones only, minus some. The data show around 130,000 clones, nearly 90% seen once. The record originates from a study of T cell responses to AZD1222 COVID-19 vaccine. Study-wide results and caveats: Most donors were white British and more were female, and clonal diversity was possibly underestimated. Repertoires were obtained solely post-peak T cell response. Seropositive at baseline were only six AZD1222 recipients. Vaccination with two AZD1222 doses was followed by a rise in Spike-specific TCR breadth and depth.

The CDR3 runs to 13 residues. V was clipped by 10 bases and J by 2 bases, with 14 bases between them. Looked up from germline, CDR1 is MNHNY and CDR2 is SVGAGI (reference sequence). This TCR was recovered from an adult who received the AZD1222 COVID-19 vaccine. The chain employs TRBV6-6 and TRBJ1-2; no reliable D call. Sample: peripheral blood, taken 28 days after the second AZD1222 dose. CDR3 amino acids: CATLLAGNYGYTF. The DNA of the CDR3 is TGTGCCACCTTGTTGGCCGGGAACTATGGCTACACCTTC.